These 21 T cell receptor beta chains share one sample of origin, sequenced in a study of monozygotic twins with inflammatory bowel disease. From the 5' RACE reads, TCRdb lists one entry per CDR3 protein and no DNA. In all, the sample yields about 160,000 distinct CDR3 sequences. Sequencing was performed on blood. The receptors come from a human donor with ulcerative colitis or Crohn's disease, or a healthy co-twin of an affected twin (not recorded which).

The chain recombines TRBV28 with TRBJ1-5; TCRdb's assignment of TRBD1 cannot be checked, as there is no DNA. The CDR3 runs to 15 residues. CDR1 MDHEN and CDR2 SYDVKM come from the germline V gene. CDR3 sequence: CASSRAQFGNQPQHF.

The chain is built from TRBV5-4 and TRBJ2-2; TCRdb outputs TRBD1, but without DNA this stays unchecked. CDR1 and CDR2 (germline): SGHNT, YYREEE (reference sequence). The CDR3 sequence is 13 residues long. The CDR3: CASSYDRVGELFF.

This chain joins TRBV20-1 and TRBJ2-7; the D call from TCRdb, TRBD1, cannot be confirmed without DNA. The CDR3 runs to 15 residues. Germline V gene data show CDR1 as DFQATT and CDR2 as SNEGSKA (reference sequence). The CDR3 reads CGASRPGQGVYEQYF.

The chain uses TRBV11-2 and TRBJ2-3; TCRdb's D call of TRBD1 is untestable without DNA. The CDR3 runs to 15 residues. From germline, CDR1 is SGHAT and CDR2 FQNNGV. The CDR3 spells CASSLSPLSQGGQYF. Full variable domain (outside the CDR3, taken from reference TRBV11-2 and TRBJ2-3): EAGVAQSPRYKIIEKRQSVAFWCNPISGHATLYWYQQILGQGPKLLIQFQNNGVVDDSQLPKDRFSAERLKGVDSTLKIQPAKLEDSAVYLCASSLSPLSQGGQYFGPGTRLTVL.

Here the CDR3 reads CSARTTGTSSFQETQYF. The chain joins TRBV20-1 to TRBJ2-5; checking the TCRdb D call of TRBD2 is not possible without DNA. The CDR3 runs 17 residues. From germline, CDR1 is DFQATT and CDR2 SNEGSKA (reference sequence).

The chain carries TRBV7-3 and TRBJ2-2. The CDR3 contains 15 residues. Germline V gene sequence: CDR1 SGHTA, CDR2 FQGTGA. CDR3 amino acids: CASTKTASNTGELFF. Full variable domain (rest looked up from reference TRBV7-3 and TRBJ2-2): GAGVSQTPSNKVTEKGKYVELRCDPISGHTALYWYRQSLGQGPEFLIYFQGTGAADDSGLPNDRFFAVRPEGSVSTLKIQRTERGDSAVYLCASTKTASNTGELFFGEGSRLTVL.

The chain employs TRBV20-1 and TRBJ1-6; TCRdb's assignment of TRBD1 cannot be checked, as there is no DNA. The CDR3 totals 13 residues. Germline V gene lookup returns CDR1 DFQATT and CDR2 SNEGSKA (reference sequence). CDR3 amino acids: CSARDLNNSPLHF.

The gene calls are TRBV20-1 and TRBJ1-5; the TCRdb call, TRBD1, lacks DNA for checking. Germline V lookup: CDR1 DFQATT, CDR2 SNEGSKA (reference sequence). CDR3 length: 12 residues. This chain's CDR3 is CSAGQGGQPQHF.

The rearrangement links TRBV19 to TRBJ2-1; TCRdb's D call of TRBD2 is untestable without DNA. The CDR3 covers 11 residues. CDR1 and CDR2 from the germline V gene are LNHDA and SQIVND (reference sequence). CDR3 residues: CATETRYEQFF.

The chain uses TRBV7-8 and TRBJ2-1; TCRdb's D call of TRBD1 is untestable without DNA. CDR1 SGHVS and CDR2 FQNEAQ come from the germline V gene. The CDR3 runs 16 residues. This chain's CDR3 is CASSSASAGLGVEQFF.

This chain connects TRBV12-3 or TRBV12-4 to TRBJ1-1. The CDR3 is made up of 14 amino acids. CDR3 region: CASSPPSGDTEAFF.

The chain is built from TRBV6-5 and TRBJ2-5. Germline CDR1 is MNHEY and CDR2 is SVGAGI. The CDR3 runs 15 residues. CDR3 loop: CASSYSAGFQETQYF.

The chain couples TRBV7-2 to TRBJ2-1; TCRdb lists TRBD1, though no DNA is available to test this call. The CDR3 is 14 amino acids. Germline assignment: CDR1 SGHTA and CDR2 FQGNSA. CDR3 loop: CASSHDRGRGEQFF. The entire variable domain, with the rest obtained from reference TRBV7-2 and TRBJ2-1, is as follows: GAGVSQSPSNKVTEKGKDVELRCDPISGHTALYWYRQSLGQGLEFLIYFQGNSAPDKSGLPSDRFSAERTGGSVSTLTIQRTQQEDSAVYLCASSHDRGRGEQFFGPGTRLTVL.

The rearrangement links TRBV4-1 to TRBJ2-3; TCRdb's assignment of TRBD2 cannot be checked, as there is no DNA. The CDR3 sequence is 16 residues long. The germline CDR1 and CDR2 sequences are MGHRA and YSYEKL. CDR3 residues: CASSPRGLAGTDTQYF.

The CDR3 protein is CATSDLRGNSTDTQYF. The chain links TRBV24-1 to TRBJ2-3; as DNA is missing, the TRBD1 call by TCRdb cannot be tested. This CDR3 spans 16 amino acids. The germline CDR1 and CDR2 sequences are KGHDR and SFDVKD.

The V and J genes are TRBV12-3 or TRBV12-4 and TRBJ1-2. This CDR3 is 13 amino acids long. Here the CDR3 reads CASSAYSSGGYTF.

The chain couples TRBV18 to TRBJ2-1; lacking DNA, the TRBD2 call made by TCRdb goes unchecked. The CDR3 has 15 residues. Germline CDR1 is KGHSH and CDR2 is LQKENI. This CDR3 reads CASSPRDFSEGEQFF.

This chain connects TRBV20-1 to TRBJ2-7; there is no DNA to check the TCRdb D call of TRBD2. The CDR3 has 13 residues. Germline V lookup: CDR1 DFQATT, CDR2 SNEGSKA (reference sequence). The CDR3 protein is CSARDRAVIEQYF.

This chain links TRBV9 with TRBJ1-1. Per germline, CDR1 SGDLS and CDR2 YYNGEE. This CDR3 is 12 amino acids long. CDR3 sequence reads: CASGLTDTEAFF.

The CDR3 here is CASTNVAEEQYF. The V gene is TRBV6-2 or TRBV6-3, the J gene TRBJ2-7. The CDR3 sequence is 12 residues long. From germline, CDR1 is MNHEY and CDR2 SVGEGT.

CDR3 region: CASSYSSGSSYEQYF. The chain uses TRBV6-5 and TRBJ2-7. This CDR3 has 15 residues. Looked up from germline, CDR1 is MNHEY and CDR2 is SVGAGI.